One and the same sample provided the 8 T cell receptor beta chains below, sequenced in a study of CD8+ T cells in alopecia areata. Once RNA had been extracted, it was reverse transcribed into cDNA to act as the sequencing template. Repertoires were generated with immunoSEQ multiplex PCR, while TCRdb's copy carries only in-frame clones and drops some. The data contain about 110,000 clones, 84% of them singletons. The treatment: oral pan-JAK inhibitor, 5-10 mg twice daily. Sequencing used CD8+ T cells sorted from blood, obtained at week 24, from a patient treated with tofacitinib. The origin of the receptors is a human donor with alopecia areata.

The chain combines TRBV9 with TRBJ1-1, with D possibly matching TRBD1 (5 bases). Trimming pared 0 bases from V and 5 bases from J, leaving 11 bases between. The germline gives CDR1 SGDLS, CDR2 YYNGEE. The CDR3 extends over 14 amino acids. The CDR3 coding sequence is TGTGCCAGCAGCGTAGACCTTTCAGGGACTGAAGCTTTCTTT. Translated, it gives CASSVDLSGTEAFF.

V and J are TRBV11-2 and TRBJ2-4; TRBD2 is a possible D gene (5 bases). Germline V lookup: CDR1 SGHAT, CDR2 FQNNGV. CDR3 length equals 17 residues. With 2 bases removed from V and 0 bases from J, the gap between germline ends came to 14 bases. The CDR3 protein is CASSLFRETLAKNIQYF. The CDR3 coding sequence is TGTGCCAGCAGCTTATTCCGGGAAACTCTAGCCAAAAACATTCAGTACTTC.

The rearrangement uses TRBV5-5 and TRBJ1-1, with D possibly being TRBD1 (5 bases). Germline assignment: CDR1 SGHKS and CDR2 YYEKEE (reference sequence). Trimming took off 1 base at V and 11 bases at J, with 15 bases between the two ends. The CDR3 runs to 13 residues. CDR3 nucleotide sequence: TGTGCCAGCAGCTTGCCGCGGGTGGACACTGCTTTCTTT. Translated, it gives CASSLPRVDTAFF.

This chain links TRBV9 with TRBJ2-1; D unclear. CDR3 size: 12 residues. CDR1 is SGDLS and CDR2 is YYNGEE in the germline V gene. The V end lost 0 bases, the J end lost 9 bases, and 7 bases lay between the germline ends. Written as DNA, the CDR3 is TGTGCCAGCAGCGTAGAGGGTGGTGAGCAGTTCTTC. As protein: CASSVEGGEQFF.

This rearrangement joins TRBV7-9 to TRBJ1-2, with 8 bases that match TRBD1. Germline CDR1 and CDR2: SEHNR and FQNEAQ (reference sequence). The CDR3 has 17 residues. Germline trimming cut 5 bases from V and 3 bases from J; bases unmatched to any gene: 14. CDR3 bases: TGTGCCAGCAGCCCCCGCCTCAGGGGGCTGCGGGACTATGGCTACACCTTC. Translated, it gives CASSPRLRGLRDYGYTF.

The chain's CDR3 is CAISVAGEGVYYGYTF. The CDR3 DNA is TGTGCCATCAGTGTGGCAGGGGAAGGGGTATACTATGGCTACACCTTC. The chain combines TRBV10-3 with TRBJ1-2; D is possibly TRBD1 (6 bases). V gave up 4 bases and J gave up 3 bases, with 18 bases separating them. The CDR3 loop spans 16 amino acids. In germline, CDR1 is ENHRY, CDR2 SYGVKD.

The rearrangement uses TRBV6-5 and TRBJ1-2; the match to TRBD1 covers 7 bases. Germline CDR1 is MNHEY and CDR2 is SVGAGI. Trimming cost V 6 bases and J 5 bases; bases outside gene matches: 6. The CDR3 covers 13 residues. CDR3 region: CASRPGQLYGYTF. The CDR3 coding sequence is TGTGCCAGCAGACCGGGACAGCTATATGGCTACACCTTC.

The genes are TRBV4-1 and TRBJ1-6; D may be TRBD1 (6 bases). The CDR3 contains 15 residues. CDR1 and CDR2 (germline): MGHRA, YSYEKL. V shed 0 bases and J shed 8 bases, with 11 bases lying between them. CDR3 residues: CASSQDRGADSPLHF. Here the CDR3 DNA reads TGCGCCAGCAGCCAAGATCGGGGGGCAGATTCACCCCTCCACTTT.